The next 21 T cell receptor beta chains were all read from a single sample in a study of blood T cell repertoires in COVID-19. Generated by immunoSEQ multiplex PCR, the TCRdb table keeps only in-frame clones and is missing some. The sample shows a few hundred thousand clones, approximately 85% of them seen only once. Sequenced material: peripheral blood. The receptors stem from a human donor in a cohort sampled during active COVID-19.

The V call is TRBV2, the J call TRBJ1-4, with D tentatively TRBD1 (5 bases). The CDR3 totals 14 residues. The germline gives CDR1 SNHLY, CDR2 FYNNEI. V lost 7 bases and J 4 bases, leaving 13 bases between the germline ends. CDR3 protein: CASNLGGNNEKLFF. The CDR3 DNA sequence: TGTGCCAGCAACCTGGGGGGGAATAATGAAAAACTGTTTTTT.

V is TRBV9 and J is TRBJ2-2; weak D call: TRBD1 (5 bases). The CDR3 consists of 14 residues. The V end was cut by 0 bases, the J end by 5 bases, with 8 bases between. Germline CDR1 and CDR2: SGDLS and YYNGEE. The CDR3, as DNA: TGTGCCAGCAGCGTAGGGGGCCCTACCGGGGAGCTGTTTTTT. It is translated as CASSVGGPTGELFF.

Only one count was recorded for this clone. The chain combines TRBV24-1 with TRBJ1-1, with 9 bases matching TRBD1. Germline V gene sequence: CDR1 KGHDR, CDR2 SFDVKD. Germline trimming cut 6 bases from V and 4 bases from J; bases unmatched to any gene: 8. The CDR3 covers 15 residues. CDR3 DNA sequence: TGTGCCACCAGTTCCTCCAGGGACAGGGTCACTGAAGCTTTCTTT. Protein: CATSSSRDRVTEAFF.

This sequence joins TRBV7-3 and TRBJ2-5, with D perhaps matching TRBD1 (6 bases). V was shortened by 1 base and J by 5 bases, with 8 bases between the two germline ends. This CDR3 is 13 amino acids long. Germline CDR1 is SGHTA and CDR2 is FQGTGA. Here the CDR3 DNA reads TGTGCCAGCAGCTTAAGTCAGGGGGAGACCCAGTACTTC. It yields the protein CASSLSQGETQYF.

With regard to this clone: One junction end does not reproduce the germline sequence, and a read error may be involved. Here the CDR3 reads CASSTGQLCIF. The CDR3 DNA follows: TGTGCCAGCAGCACGGGACAGCTATGCATTTTC. This chain links TRBV7-9 with TRBJ1-2; 7 nucleotides match TRBD1. Germline V gene data show CDR1 as SEHNR and CDR2 as FQNEAQ (reference sequence). CDR3 length: 11 residues.

The genes are TRBV27 and TRBJ2-1, with 10 positions matching TRBD1. The CDR3 runs 14 residues. Germline CDR1 is MNHEY and CDR2 is SMNVEV (reference sequence). With 5 bases clipped from V and 9 bases from J, the junction kept 7 bases outside the gene matches. For the CDR3, the DNA is TGTGCCAGCAGTCTCCGGGACAGGGGCGGTGAGCAGTTCTTC. This sequence encodes CASSLRDRGGEQFF.

This clone was seen more than once but under ten times. The CDR3 DNA sequence: TGTGCCACCAGCGGATCAGCGGGCGACGAGCAGTACTTC. It yields the protein CATSGSAGDEQYF. The chain employs TRBV24-1 and TRBJ2-7, with a possible D match to TRBD2 (6 bases). V was clipped by 7 bases and J by 5 bases, with 14 bases between them. Germline V lookup: CDR1 KGHDR, CDR2 SFDVKD. This CDR3 is 13 amino acids long.

The chain has TRBV10-3 and TRBJ2-2, with 9 bases identical to TRBD1. Looked up from germline, CDR1 is ENHRY and CDR2 is SYGVKD. CDR3 length: 14 residues. After removal of 6 bases from V and 7 bases from J, the junction contained 6 bases not matched to a gene. The CDR3 DNA is TGTGCCATCAGGGGGACAGGGTCAGACGGGGAGCTGTTTTTT. This gives the protein CAIRGTGSDGELFF.

The V gene is TRBV6-5, the J gene TRBJ1-4; 7 positions match TRBD1. CDR3 length: 12 amino acids. Germline CDR1 reads MNHEY; CDR2 reads SVGAGI. The V and J ends lost 6 bases and 13 bases, in that order; junction bases with no gene match: 8. The CDR3: CASSPGQRILFF. The CDR3 DNA follows: TGTGCCAGCAGCCCGGGACAGCGAATACTGTTTTTT.

J is TRBJ1-2 and V is TRBV6-1, with a tentative D call TRBD1 (5 bases). The CDR3 extends over 15 amino acids. Germline V gene lookup returns CDR1 MNHNS and CDR2 SASEGT. Trimming pared 2 bases from V and 3 bases from J, leaving 13 bases between. CDR3 in DNA: TGTGCCAGCAGTGAAATTGTAATAGGGGACTATGGCTACACCTTC. Its translation: CASSEIVIGDYGYTF.

This chain joins TRBV30 and TRBJ1-4; no definite D call. This CDR3 region has 15 residues. The V end lost 4 bases, the J end lost 0 bases, and 12 bases lay between the germline ends. Germline V gives CDR1 GTSNPN, CDR2 SVGIG (reference sequence). DNA for the CDR3: TGTGCCTGGATCGGGAAGGGAGCAACTAATGAAAAACTGTTTTTT. It codes for CAWIGKGATNEKLFF.

The chain joins TRBV4-1 to TRBJ1-4, with a possible D match to TRBD1 (5 bases). There are 17 residues in the CDR3. V shed 0 bases and J shed 5 bases, with 16 bases lying between them. Germline V lookup: CDR1 MGHRA, CDR2 YSYEKL. The CDR3 region is CASSQEGGRGGNEKLFF. CDR3 sequence (DNA): TGCGCCAGCAGCCAAGAGGGGGGTAGGGGAGGAAATGAAAAACTGTTTTTT.

The chain recombines TRBV6-5 with TRBJ2-3, with 12 bases aligning to TRBD2. Germline assignment: CDR1 MNHEY and CDR2 SVGAGI. CDR3 length: 15 residues. Unmatched junction bases numbered 9, after V lost 7 bases and J lost 7 bases. The CDR3 coding sequence is TGTGCCAGCACCGAACTAGCGGGGGGCCCGTATACGCAGTATTTT. It codes for CASTELAGGPYTQYF.

This clone was seen a single time. V is TRBV7-8 and J is TRBJ1-2; 7 nucleotides agree with TRBD1. Germline V gene sequence: CDR1 SGHVS, CDR2 FQNEAQ. The CDR3 is 14 amino acids. V trimming: 2 bases; J trimming: 5 bases; junction bases outside the gene matches: 5. The CDR3 is CASSLRGGRYGYTF. The DNA of the CDR3 is TGTGCCAGCAGCTTACGAGGGGGCCGGTATGGCTACACCTTC.

The chain uses TRBV24-1 and TRBJ1-2; D gene ambiguous. CDR1 is KGHDR, CDR2 SFDVKD, per germline. The CDR3 is 11 amino acids. V lost 4 bases and J lost 5, with 4 bases in between. CDR3 DNA: TGTGCCACCAGTGACGGTTATGGCTACACCTTC. It codes for CATSDGYGYTF.

V and J are TRBV7-9 and TRBJ2-7; no clear D gene. The CDR3 has 14 amino acids. In germline, CDR1 is SEHNR, CDR2 FQNEAQ (reference sequence). The V end was cut by 6 bases, the J end by 0 bases, with 12 bases between. The CDR3 reads CASSTSTSSYEQYF. CDR3 DNA sequence: TGTGCCAGCAGTACGTCAACGAGCTCCTACGAGCAGTACTTC.

The chain carries TRBV2 and TRBJ1-6; TRBD1 matches 7 bases. Germline trimming cut 5 bases from V and 11 bases from J; bases unmatched to any gene: 6. The CDR3 consists of 13 residues. Germline V lookup: CDR1 SNHLY, CDR2 FYNNEI. The CDR3 DNA is TGTGCCAGCAGTCCTCGACAGGGTGCACCCCTCCACTTT. It encodes CASSPRQGAPLHF.

The V gene is TRBV18, the J gene TRBJ1-3; D gene ambiguous. This CDR3 has 16 residues. Germline assignment: CDR1 KGHSH and CDR2 LQKENI. The V gene lost 2 bases and the J gene lost 0 bases, with 11 bases spanning the gap. The chain's CDR3 is CASSPAGSDSGNTIYF. CDR3 bases: TGTGCCAGCTCACCAGCGGGGAGTGACTCTGGAAACACCATATATTTT.

The chain couples TRBV5-1 to TRBJ1-4; perhaps TRBD1 as D (5 bases). The CDR3 is made up of 15 amino acids. CDR1 is SGHRS, CDR2 YFSETQ, per germline. V shed 2 bases and J shed 5 bases, with 13 bases lying between them. The CDR3 is CASSFGRGPNEKLFF. CDR3 sequence (DNA): TGCGCCAGCAGCTTTGGAAGGGGCCCGAATGAAAAACTGTTTTTT.

The J gene is TRBJ1-2, the V gene TRBV5-4; D is undetermined. Trimming took off 4 bases at V and 2 bases at J, with 15 bases between the two ends. The length of the CDR3 is 15 residues. Germline values: CDR1 SGHNT, CDR2 YYREEE (reference sequence). CDR3 in DNA: TGTGCCAGCAGCACTACGGGGATGATGAACTATGGCTACACCTTC. Its protein product is CASSTTGMMNYGYTF.

The V call is TRBV27, the J call TRBJ2-7, with 11 nucleotides matching TRBD1. The J segment lost 3 bases and the V segment lost 0 bases, leaving 4 bases of the junction unmatched. CDR1 is MNHEY and CDR2 is SMNVEV in the germline V gene (reference sequence). The CDR3 loop spans 16 amino acids. For the CDR3, the DNA is TGTGCCAGCAGTTTATCACCCGGGACAGGGGGCTACGAGCAGTACTTC. Translating it yields CASSLSPGTGGYEQYF.